A selection of T cell receptor beta chains follows, all from one sample in a study of shared clonotypes between healthy human individuals. Profiling relied on immunoSEQ multiplex PCR, and the TCRdb table lists in-frame clones only, not all of them. The sample shows hundreds of thousands of clones, 70% to 80% of them seen only once. The sample taken for sequencing was PBMCs. Receptors were obtained from a woman aged 40 to 50 in good health. Some clones in this sample may be carry-over from other donors' samples. Each CDR3 is given with its conserved first and last residue. Fields, in order: J gene, V gene, clone size, D gene, CDR3 protein, CDR3 DNA. A D gene is named only where the DNA matches it firmly. The size field is filled for only some rows; it gives once, few, many or a size class.

TRBJ2-3 | TRBV5-4 | once | TRBD2 | CASSPVGGSTDTQYF | TGTGCCAGCAGCCCAGTCGGGGGGAGCACAGATACGCAGTATTTT
TRBJ2-7 | TRBV11-2 | . | . | CASTRVGHEQYF | TGTGCCAGCACCCGGGTAGGGCACGAGCAGTACTTC
TRBJ2-7 | TRBV5-4 | . | . | CASSLGGKLYEQYF | TGTGCCAGCAGCTTGGGCGGGAAGCTGTACGAGCAGTACTTC
TRBJ2-7 | TRBV5-4 | once | TRBD1 | CASSWPTGGEQYF | TGTGCCAGCAGCTGGCCGACAGGGGGCGAGCAGTACTTC
TRBJ1-5 | TRBV7-9 | . | . | CASSAQGNQPQHF | TGTGCCAGCAGTGCACAGGGCAATCAGCCCCAGCATTTT
TRBJ1-5 | TRBV10-3 | once | . | CAISRDSNQPQHF | TGTGCCATCAGTAGAGATAGCAATCAGCCCCAGCATTTT
TRBJ1-5 | TRBV19 | . | TRBD1 | CASSTRTGTGQPQHF | TGTGCCAGTAGTACCCGGACAGGGACAGGCCAGCCCCAGCATTTT
TRBJ2-7 | TRBV29-1 | . | TRBD2 | CSVAGGAEQYF | TGCAGCGTTGCGGGGGGGGCCGAGCAGTACTTC
TRBJ1-5 | TRBV30 | . | TRBD1 | CAWSVGQGHQPQHF | TGTGCCTGGAGTGTGGGACAGGGCCATCAGCCCCAGCATTTT
TRBJ2-3 | TRBV30 | . | TRBD2 | CASWGGTKLLTSTDTQYF | TGTGCCTCCTGGGGGGGGACTAAACTCCTTACTAGCACAGATACGCAGTATTTT
TRBJ1-2 | TRBV6-5 | . | TRBD1 | CASSYGTGGRGYTF | TGTGCCAGCAGTTACGGGACAGGGGGCCGTGGCTACACCTTC
TRBJ2-7 | TRBV2 | . | TRBD1 | CASGTVVVYEQYF | TGTGCCAGCGGGACAGTTGTGGTCTACGAGCAGTACTTC
TRBJ1-5 | TRBV6-1 | few | TRBD1 | CASSLQGGDQPQHF | TGTGCCAGCAGTCTACAGGGGGGGGATCAGCCCCAGCATTTT
TRBJ2-5 | TRBV19 | once | TRBD2 | CASSLGLAGAFGETQYF | TGTGCCAGTAGCCTTGGACTAGCGGGAGCCTTCGGGGAGACCCAGTACTTC
TRBJ2-5 | TRBV9 | once | TRBD2 | CASSVALAGGGQETQYF | TGTGCCAGCAGCGTAGCTTTGGCGGGAGGAGGACAAGAGACCCAGTACTTC
TRBJ2-7 | TRBV11-2 | many | . | CASSLDSDSSYEQYF | TGTGCCAGCAGCTTAGATTCGGACAGCTCCTACGAGCAGTACTTC
TRBJ2-7 | TRBV5-8 | . | . | CASSRTGSYEQYF | TGTGCCAGCAGCAGAACAGGGAGCTACGAGCAGTACTTC
TRBJ1-4 | TRBV28 | . | . | CASSPTGIWEKLFF | TGTGCCAGCAGTCCTACAGGGATTTGGGAAAAACTGTTTTTT
TRBJ2-2 | TRBV11-3 | . | TRBD2 | CASSPRTSGSGELFF | TGTGCCAGCAGCCCCAGGACTAGCGGTAGCGGGGAGCTGTTTTTT
TRBJ1-5 | TRBV28 | . | . | CASSTNQPQHF | TGTGCCAGCAGTACCAATCAGCCCCAGCATTTT
TRBJ2-5 | TRBV9 | . | . | CASSPRTQETQYF | TGTGCCAGCAGCCCCCGGACCCAAGAGACCCAGTACTTC
TRBJ2-2 | TRBV5-1 | . | TRBD1 | CASSLAGQGNTGELFF | TGCGCCAGCAGCTTGGCGGGACAGGGGAACACCGGGGAGCTGTTTTTT
TRBJ2-3 | TRBV6-1 | . | TRBD1 | CASSAQGAQDTQYF | TGTGCCAGCAGTGCACAGGGGGCGCAAGATACGCAGTATTTT